This TCR beta chain came from a study of control samples from healthy donors and cancer patients (dated by TCRdb to about 2020). Library preparation was by the immunoSEQ multiplex PCR assay. TCRdb re-hosts the immuneACCESS table, in-frame sequences only. Its copies lack some clones; in the studies checked, an unresolved V gene accounts for under half of them, and the cause for the rest is not known. This sample lists 40,000 to 50,000 clones; approximately 94% were detected once. Roughly a quarter of the sample is held by the ten biggest clonotypes. A note on this clone: Its antigen remains unidentified. Base-call qualities are not available, and no considerably larger clone is one nucleotide away.

Trimming accounts for 1 base at V and 3 bases at J, while the number of junction bases matched to no gene is 16. Spanning cysteine to phenylalanine, the CDR3 consists of 20 amino acids. Only the CDR3 part of the read is kept: 60 bases, read in frame from the first base. The CDR1 and CDR2 encoded by the germline V gene are SGHDN and FVKESK. Sequences were obtained from blood. The sequence derives from a man in his fifties or sixties in good health. The receptor chain draws on TRBV14 and TRBJ2-1, and TRBD2 aligns with 9 junction nucleotides. CDR3 sequence: CASSQGGVAGELGYYNEQFF. The DNA reads TGTGCCAGCAGCCAAGGTGGGGTAGCGGGAGAACTAGGTTACTACAATGAGCAGTTCTTC.